The present T cell receptor beta chain was sequenced within a study of cytomegalovirus exposure and HLA in healthy donors. The study, taken as a whole, reports: Previously analyzed data showed that most TCR beta V segments were productive at a frequency of about 90% or about 30%. Presence/absence analyses assumed roughly uniform sequencing depth across donors.

Notes on this clone: What it binds is unknown.

Donors in the study were healthy people who gave bone marrow. Germline V gene sequence: CDR1 MDHEN, CDR2 SYDVKM. The junction had 8 bases not matched to a gene; V was cut back by 3 bases and J by 2 bases. CDR3 size: 16 residues. Amplification used 60 Vbeta primers and 13 Jbeta primers. Here immunoSEQ multiplex PCR was the method, and the copy in TCRdb shows in-frame clones only, minus some. The sample yields about 160,000 clones, 81% seen once. The sequenced sample was PBMCs. The chain joins TRBV28 to TRBJ1-2; 8 positions agree with TRBD1. This TCR derives from a woman under 30 in good health and CMV-seronegative. CDR3 in DNA: TGTGCCAGCAGTTTTTCGGGGACAGGAGAGAACTATGGCTACACCTTC. Translating it yields CASSFSGTGENYGYTF.